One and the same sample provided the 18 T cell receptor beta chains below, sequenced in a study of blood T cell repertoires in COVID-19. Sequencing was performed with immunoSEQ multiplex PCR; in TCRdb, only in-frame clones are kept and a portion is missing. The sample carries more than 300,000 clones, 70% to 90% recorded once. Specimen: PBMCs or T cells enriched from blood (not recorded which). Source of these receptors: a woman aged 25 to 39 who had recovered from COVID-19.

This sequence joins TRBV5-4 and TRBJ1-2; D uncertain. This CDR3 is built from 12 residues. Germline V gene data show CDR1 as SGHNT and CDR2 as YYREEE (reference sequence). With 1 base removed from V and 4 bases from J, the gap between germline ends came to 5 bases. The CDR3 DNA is TGTGCCAGCAGCTTGAACAGCTATGGCTACACCTTC. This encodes CASSLNSYGYTF.

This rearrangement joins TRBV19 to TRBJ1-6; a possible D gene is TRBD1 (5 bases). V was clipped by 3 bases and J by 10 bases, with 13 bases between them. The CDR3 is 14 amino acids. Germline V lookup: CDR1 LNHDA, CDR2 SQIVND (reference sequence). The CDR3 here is CASSIRGIGSPLHF. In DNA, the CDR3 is TGTGCCAGTAGTATTAGGGGTATCGGATCACCCCTCCACTTT.

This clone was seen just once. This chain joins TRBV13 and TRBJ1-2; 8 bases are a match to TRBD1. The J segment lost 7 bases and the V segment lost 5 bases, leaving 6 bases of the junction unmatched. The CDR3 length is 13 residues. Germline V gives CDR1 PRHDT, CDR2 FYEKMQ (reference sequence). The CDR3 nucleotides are TGTGCCAGCAGCCCGGACAGGGATATTGGCTACACCTTC. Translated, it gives CASSPDRDIGYTF.

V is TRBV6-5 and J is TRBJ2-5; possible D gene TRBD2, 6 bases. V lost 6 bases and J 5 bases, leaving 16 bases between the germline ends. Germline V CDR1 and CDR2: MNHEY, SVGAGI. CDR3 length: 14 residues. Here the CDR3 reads CASRPDPGVETQYF. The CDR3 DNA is TGTGCCAGCAGGCCCGACCCGGGAGTCGAGACCCAGTACTTC.

The CDR3 DNA sequence: TGTGCCAGCAGCCGAGGACAGGGAAGGGCCGGGGAGCTGTTTTTT. Translated, it gives CASSRGQGRAGELFF. The chain links TRBV7-6 to TRBJ2-2; 8 bases map to TRBD1. The length of the CDR3 is 15 residues. V shed 5 bases and J 6 bases; nucleotides not matched to a gene: 8. CDR1 SGHVS and CDR2 FNYEAQ come from the germline V gene.

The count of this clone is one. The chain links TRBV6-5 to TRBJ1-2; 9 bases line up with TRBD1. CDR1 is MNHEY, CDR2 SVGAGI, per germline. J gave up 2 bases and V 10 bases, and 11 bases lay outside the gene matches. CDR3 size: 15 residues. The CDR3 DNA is TGTGCCACTTTACAGGGGGCGCTGGGAAACTATGGCTACACCTTC. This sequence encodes CATLQGALGNYGYTF.

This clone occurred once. The CDR3 bases are TGTGCCAGCAGCTTAGTGGGCAGGGATCAGCCCCAGCATTTT. It is translated as CASSLVGRDQPQHF. This chain links TRBV7-8 with TRBJ1-5; tentative D call: TRBD1 (5 bases). This CDR3 has 14 amino acids. Germline lookup yields CDR1 SGHVS and CDR2 FQNEAQ. V gave up 1 base and J gave up 5 bases, with 9 bases separating them.

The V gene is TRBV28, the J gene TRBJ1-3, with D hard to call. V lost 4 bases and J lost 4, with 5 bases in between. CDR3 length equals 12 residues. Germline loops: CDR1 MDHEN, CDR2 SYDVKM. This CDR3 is CASSSLGNTIYF. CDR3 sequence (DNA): TGTGCCAGCAGTTCGCTAGGAAACACCATATATTTT.

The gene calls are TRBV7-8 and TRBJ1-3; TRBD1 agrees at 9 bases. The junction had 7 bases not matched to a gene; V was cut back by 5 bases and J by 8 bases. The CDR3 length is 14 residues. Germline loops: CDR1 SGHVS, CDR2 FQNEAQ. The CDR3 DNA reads TGTGCCAGCAGCCCCGGGACAGGGTTTGACACCATATATTTT. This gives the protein CASSPGTGFDTIYF.

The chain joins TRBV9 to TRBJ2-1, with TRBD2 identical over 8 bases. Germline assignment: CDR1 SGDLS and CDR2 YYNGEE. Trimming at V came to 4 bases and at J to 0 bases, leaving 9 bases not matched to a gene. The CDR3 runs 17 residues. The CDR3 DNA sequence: TGTGCCAGCAGCCCGGGGGGGGGAGTAAGCTCCTACAATGAGCAGTTCTTC. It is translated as CASSPGGGVSSYNEQFF.

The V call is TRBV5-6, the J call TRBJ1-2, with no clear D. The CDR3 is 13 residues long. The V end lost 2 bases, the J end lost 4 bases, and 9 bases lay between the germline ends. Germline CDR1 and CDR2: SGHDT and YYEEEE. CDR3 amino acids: CASSLRRLYGYTF. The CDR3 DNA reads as TGTGCCAGCAGCTTACGGCGGCTCTATGGCTACACCTTC.

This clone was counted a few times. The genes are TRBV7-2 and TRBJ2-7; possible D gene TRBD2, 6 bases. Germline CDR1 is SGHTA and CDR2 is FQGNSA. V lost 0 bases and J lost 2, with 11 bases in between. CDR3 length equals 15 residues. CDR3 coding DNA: TGTGCCAGCAGCTTAGCGTTGACGGGAGCCTACGAGCAGTACTTC. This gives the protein CASSLALTGAYEQYF. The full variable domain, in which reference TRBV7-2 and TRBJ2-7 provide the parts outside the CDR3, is GAGVSQSPSNKVTEKGKDVELRCDPISGHTALYWYRQSLGQGLEFLIYFQGNSAPDKSGLPSDRFSAERTGGSVSTLTIQRTQQEDSAVYLCASSLALTGAYEQYFGPGTRLTVT.

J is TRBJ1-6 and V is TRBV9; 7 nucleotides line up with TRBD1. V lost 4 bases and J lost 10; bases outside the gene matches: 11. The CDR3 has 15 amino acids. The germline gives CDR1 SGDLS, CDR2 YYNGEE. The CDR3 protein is CASSPRTGSRSPLHF. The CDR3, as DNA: TGTGCCAGCAGCCCCCGGACAGGATCACGGTCACCCCTCCACTTT.

The CDR3 bases are TGTGCCAGCAGCTTATCAGGAAATTCACCCCTCCACTTT. This sequence encodes CASSLSGNSPLHF. The V and J genes are TRBV7-2 and TRBJ1-6; D remains ambiguous. Per the germline V gene, CDR1 is SGHTA and CDR2 is FQGNSA. Between the trimmed V and J ends, which lost 2 bases and 7 bases, there was a span of 6 bases. CDR3 size: 13 residues. Drawing the rest from reference TRBV7-2 and TRBJ1-6, the complete variable domain is GAGVSQSPSNKVTEKGKDVELRCDPISGHTALYWYRQSLGQGLEFLIYFQGNSAPDKSGLPSDRFSAERTGGSVSTLTIQRTQQEDSAVYLCASSLSGNSPLHFGNGTRLTVT.

CDR3 sequence (DNA): TGTGCCAGCAGCTTCGGGGGACAGGGGGATCAGCCCCAGCATTTT. Protein product: CASSFGGQGDQPQHF. This sequence joins TRBV7-9 and TRBJ1-5, with 11 bases fitting TRBD1. CDR3 length: 15 amino acids. V lost 3 bases to trimming and J lost 5 bases; unmatched junction nucleotides: 3. CDR1 is SEHNR, CDR2 FQNEAQ, per germline (reference sequence).

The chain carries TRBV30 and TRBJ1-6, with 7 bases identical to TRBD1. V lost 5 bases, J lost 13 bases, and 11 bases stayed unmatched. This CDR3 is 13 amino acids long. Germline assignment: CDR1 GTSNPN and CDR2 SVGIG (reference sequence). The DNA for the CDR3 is TGTGCCTGGGGAGGGAGACAGGGAGTTCCCCTCCACTTT. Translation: CAWGGRQGVPLHF.

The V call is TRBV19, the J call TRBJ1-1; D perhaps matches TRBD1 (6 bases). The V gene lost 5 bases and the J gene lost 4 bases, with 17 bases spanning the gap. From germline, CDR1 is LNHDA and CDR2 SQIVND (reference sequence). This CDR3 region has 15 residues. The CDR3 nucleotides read TGTGCCAGTAGTCCCTCCTTAAGAGGGGGCACTGAAGCTTTCTTT. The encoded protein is CASSPSLRGGTEAFF.

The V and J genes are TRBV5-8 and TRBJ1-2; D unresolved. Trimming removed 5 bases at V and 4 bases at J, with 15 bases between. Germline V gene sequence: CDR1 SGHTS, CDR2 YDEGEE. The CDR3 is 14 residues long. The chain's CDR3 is CASSPSGSIYGYTF. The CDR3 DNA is TGTGCCAGCAGTCCCTCCGGGTCCATCTATGGCTACACCTTC.